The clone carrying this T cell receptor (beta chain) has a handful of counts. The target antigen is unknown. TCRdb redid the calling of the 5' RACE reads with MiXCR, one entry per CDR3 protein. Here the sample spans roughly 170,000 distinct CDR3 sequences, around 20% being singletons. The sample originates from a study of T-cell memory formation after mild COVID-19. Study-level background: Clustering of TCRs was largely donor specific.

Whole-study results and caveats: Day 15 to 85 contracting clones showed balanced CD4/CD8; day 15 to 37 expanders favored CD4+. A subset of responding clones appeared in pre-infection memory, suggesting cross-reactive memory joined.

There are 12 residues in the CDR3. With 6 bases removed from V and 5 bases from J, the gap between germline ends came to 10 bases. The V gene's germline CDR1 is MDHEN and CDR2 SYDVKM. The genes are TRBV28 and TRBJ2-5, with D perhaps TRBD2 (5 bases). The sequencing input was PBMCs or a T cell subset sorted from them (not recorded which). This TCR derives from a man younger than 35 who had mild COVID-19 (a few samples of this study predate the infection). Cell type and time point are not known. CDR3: CASRRGWETQYF. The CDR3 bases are TGTGCCAGCAGGAGAGGGTGGGAGACCCAGTACTTC.